This entry is about one T cell receptor (beta chain). Its antigen remains unidentified. A second about 7 to 12 cycle PCR used barcoded and J-beta primers. There were at least 2.5 million CDR3-containing paired-end reads obtained from each sample. TCRdb re-called the 5' RACE reads through MiXCR, storing one row per CDR3 protein. Of approximately 770,000 distinct CDR3 sequences listed, 55% to 75% are singletons. This record belongs to a study of blood T cells in healthy people across ages. Study results and caveats: The study lacked donor CMV status, which possibly confounded expanded clonotype changes.

The V gene lost 0 bases and the J gene lost 13 bases, with 19 bases spanning the gap. Germline-derived CDR1 and CDR2 are WNHNN and SYGVQD (reference sequence). The CDR3 has 15 residues. The study recruited healthy Caucasian donors from Russia who were aged roughly 6 to 95. The receptor's source is a man younger than 40 in good health. The specimen sequenced was blood. The chain joins TRBV10-1 to TRBJ2-1; D is unresolved. DNA of the CDR3: TGCGCCAGCAGTGAGTCGACCGCCAATCAAGAGACCCAGTTCTTC. This codes for CASSESTANQETQFF.